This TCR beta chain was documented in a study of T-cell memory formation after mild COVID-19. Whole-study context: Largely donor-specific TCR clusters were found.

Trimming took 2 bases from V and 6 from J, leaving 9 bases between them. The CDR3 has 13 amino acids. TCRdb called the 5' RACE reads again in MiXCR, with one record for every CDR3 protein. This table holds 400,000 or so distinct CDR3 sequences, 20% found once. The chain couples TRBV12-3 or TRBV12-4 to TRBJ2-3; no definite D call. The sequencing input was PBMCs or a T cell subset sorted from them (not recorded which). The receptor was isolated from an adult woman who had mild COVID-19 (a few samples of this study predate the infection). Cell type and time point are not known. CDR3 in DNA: TGTGCCAGCAGTTTATCGGAAGGTGATACGCAGTATTTT. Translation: CASSLSEGDTQYF.